This T cell receptor (beta chain) appears in the sequencing data of a study of shared clonotypes between healthy human individuals. An even split of each subset's genomic DNA across several immunoSEQ plates was performed. Profiled with immunoSEQ multiplex PCR; TCRdb holds only in-frame clones, not every one. The sample contains around 1.9 million clones, just under 95% of which appear only once. CD8 cells regarded as naive lacked CD45RO, were positively chosen for CCR7, and omitted terminally differentiated effector memory CD45RA+ cells. There were only Caucasian adults among the donors, and all lived in Nashville, Tennessee. In the case of this clone: The antigen is unknown.

Study-wide points: Sequencing depth was expected to influence donor clonotype sharing. The naive CD4 repertoires of a few donors were compared, and around 5% of clonotypes were shared.

Germline CDR1 and CDR2: SQVTM and ANQGSEA. With 2 bases clipped from V and 1 base from J, the junction kept 2 bases outside the gene matches. This CDR3 has 14 residues. The sequenced material came from naive CD8+ T cells from PBMCs. The sequence was obtained from a man between 18 and 29 years old in good health. Some clones in this sample may be carry-over from other donors' samples. The chain recombines TRBV29-1 with TRBJ2-1; 7 bases align to TRBD1. The CDR3 coding sequence is TGCAGCGTTGAATACAGGGGATCCTACAATGAGCAGTTCTTC. Amino acid sequence: CSVEYRGSYNEQFF.